This T cell receptor beta chain derives from a study of blood T cells in healthy people across ages. Overall study results and limits: Strong correlation linked observed beta diversity and percent naive T cells.

J was trimmed by 7 bases and V by 5 bases; bases with no gene match: 7. CDR3 size: 15 residues. With regard to this clonotype: The antigen remains undetermined.

Sample-barcoded 5' priming and a J-beta primer mix drove a second PCR of 7 to 11 cycles. TCRdb re-derived calls from the 5' RACE reads in MiXCR, one entry per CDR3 protein. This table has roughly 680,000 distinct CDR3 sequences, roughly half appearing once. The authors drew around 11 milliliters of peripheral blood from each donor. Sequencing was performed on blood. The sequence came from a woman older than 75 in good health. This chain uses TRBV12-3 or TRBV12-4 with TRBJ1-4; 10 nucleotides match TRBD1. The CDR3 region has the DNA TGTGCCAGCAGTCCGACAGGGGGCGCAAGTGAAAAACTGTTTTTT. Protein sequence: CASSPTGGASEKLFF.